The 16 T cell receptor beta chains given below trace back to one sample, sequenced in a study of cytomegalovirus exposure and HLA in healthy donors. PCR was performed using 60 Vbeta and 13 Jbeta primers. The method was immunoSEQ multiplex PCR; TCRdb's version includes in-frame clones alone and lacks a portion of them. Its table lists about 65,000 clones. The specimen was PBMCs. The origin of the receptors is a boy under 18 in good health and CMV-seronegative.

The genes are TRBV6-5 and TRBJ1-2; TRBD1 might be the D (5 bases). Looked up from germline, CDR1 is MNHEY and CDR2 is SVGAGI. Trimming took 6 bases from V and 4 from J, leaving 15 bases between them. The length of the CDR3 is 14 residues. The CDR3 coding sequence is TGTGCCAGCAGAACGAAGGGCAGGGTCTATGGCTACACCTTC. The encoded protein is CASRTKGRVYGYTF.

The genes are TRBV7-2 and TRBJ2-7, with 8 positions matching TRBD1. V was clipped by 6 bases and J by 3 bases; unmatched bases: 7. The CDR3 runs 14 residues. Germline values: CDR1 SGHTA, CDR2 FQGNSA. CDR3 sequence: CASRWAGQGYEQYF. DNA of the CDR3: TGTGCCAGCAGATGGGCTGGACAGGGCTACGAGCAGTACTTC.

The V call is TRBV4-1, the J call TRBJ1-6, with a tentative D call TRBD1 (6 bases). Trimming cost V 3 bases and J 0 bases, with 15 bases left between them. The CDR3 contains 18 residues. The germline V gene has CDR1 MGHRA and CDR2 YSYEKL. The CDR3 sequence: CASSQSQGGSSYNSPLHF. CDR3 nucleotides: TGCGCCAGCAGCCAGTCACAGGGTGGAAGCTCCTATAATTCACCCCTCCACTTT.

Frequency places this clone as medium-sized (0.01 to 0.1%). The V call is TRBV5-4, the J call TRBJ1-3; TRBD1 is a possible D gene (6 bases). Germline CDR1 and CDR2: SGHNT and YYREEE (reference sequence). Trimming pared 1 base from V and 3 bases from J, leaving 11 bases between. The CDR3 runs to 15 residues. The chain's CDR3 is CASSLSRGNGNTIYF. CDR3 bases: TGTGCCAGCAGCTTGTCCAGGGGAAATGGAAACACCATATATTTT.

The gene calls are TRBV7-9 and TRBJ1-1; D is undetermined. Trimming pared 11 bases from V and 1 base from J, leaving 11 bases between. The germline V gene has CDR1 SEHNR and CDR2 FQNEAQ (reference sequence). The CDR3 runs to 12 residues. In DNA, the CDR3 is TGTGCCGTGGGCACGGCGAACACTGAAGCTTTCTTT. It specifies CAVGTANTEAFF.

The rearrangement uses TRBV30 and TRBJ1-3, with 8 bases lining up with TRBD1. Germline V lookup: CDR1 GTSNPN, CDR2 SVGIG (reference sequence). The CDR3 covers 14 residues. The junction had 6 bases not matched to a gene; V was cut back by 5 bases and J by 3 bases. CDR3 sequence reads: CAWGTGRNGNTIYF. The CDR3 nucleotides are TGTGCCTGGGGGACAGGCAGGAATGGAAACACCATATATTTT.

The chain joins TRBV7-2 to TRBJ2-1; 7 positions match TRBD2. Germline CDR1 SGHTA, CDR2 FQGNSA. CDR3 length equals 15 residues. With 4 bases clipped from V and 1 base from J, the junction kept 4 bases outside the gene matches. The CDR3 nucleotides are TGTGCCAGCAGCTATGACGGGGGGTCCTACAATGAGCAGTTCTTC. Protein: CASSYDGGSYNEQFF.

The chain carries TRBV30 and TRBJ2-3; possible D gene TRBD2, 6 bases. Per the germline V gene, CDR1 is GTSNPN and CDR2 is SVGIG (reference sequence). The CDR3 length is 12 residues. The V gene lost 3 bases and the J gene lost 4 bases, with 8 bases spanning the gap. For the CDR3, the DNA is TGTGCCTGGAGGGACTACCCAGATACGCAGTATTTT. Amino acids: CAWRDYPDTQYF.

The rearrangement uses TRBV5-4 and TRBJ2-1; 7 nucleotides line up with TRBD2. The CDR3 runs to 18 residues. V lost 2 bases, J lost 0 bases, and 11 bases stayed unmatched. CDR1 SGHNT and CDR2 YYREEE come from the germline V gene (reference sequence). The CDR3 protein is CASSFWGGSHSSYNEQFF. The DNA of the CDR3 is TGTGCCAGCAGCTTTTGGGGGGGGTCCCATAGCTCCTACAATGAGCAGTTCTTC.

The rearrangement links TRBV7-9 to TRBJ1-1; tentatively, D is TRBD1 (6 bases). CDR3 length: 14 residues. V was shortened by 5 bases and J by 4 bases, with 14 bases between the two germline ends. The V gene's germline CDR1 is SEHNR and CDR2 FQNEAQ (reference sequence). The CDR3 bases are TGTGCCAGCAGCCCCGAGACAGGTTTCACTGAAGCTTTCTTT. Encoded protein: CASSPETGFTEAFF.

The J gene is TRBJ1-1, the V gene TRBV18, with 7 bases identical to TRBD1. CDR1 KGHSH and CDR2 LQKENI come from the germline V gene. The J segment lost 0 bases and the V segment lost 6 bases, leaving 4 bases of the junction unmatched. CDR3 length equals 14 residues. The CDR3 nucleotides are TGTGCCAGCTCCCCGGGACAGATGAACACTGAAGCTTTCTTT. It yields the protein CASSPGQMNTEAFF. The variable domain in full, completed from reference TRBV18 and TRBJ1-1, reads NAGVMQNPRHLVRRRGQEARLRCSPMKGHSHVYWYRQLPEEGLKFMVYLQKENIIDESGMPKERFSAEFPKEGPSILRIQQVVRGDSAAYFCASSPGQMNTEAFFGQGTRLTVV.

The CDR3 nucleotides read TGTGCCAGCAGGAGTACAGGGGTACTTGAAGCTTTCTTT. Translated, it gives CASRSTGVLEAFF. This chain links TRBV2 with TRBJ1-1, with 7 bases lining up with TRBD1. The germline CDR1 and CDR2 sequences are SNHLY and FYNNEI. Losses at the gene ends were 6 bases for V and 7 bases for J; bases not matched to a gene: 8. The CDR3 is made up of 13 amino acids.

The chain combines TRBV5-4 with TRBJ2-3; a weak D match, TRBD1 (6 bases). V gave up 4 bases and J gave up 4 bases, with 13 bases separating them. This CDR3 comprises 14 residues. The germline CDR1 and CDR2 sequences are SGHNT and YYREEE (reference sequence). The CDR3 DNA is TGTGCCAGCAGCATAACGCAGGGGCCAGATACGCAGTATTTT. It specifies CASSITQGPDTQYF. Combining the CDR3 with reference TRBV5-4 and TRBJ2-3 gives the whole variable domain ETGVTQSPTHLIKTRGQQVTLRCSSQSGHNTVSWYQQALGQGPQFIFQYYREEENGRGNFPPRFSGLQFPNYSSELNVNALELDDSALYLCASSITQGPDTQYFGPGTRLTVL.

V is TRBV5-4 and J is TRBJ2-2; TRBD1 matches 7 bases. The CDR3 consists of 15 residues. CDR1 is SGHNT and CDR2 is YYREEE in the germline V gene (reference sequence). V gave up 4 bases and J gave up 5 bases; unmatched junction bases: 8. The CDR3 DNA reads TGTGCCAGCAGCACTCTGACAGGGTTAACCGGGGAGCTGTTTTTT. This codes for CASSTLTGLTGELFF.

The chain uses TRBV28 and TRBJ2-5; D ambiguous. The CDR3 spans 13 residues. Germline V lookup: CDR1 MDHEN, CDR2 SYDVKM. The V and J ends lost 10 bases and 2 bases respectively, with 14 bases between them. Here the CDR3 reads CATSLPVQETQYF. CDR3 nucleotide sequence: TGTGCCACCTCACTACCGGTTCAAGAGACCCAGTACTTC.

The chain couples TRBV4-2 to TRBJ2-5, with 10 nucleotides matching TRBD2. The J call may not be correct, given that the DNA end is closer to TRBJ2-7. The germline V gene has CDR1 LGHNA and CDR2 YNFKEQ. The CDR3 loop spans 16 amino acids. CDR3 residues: CASSQDTSGASYEQYF. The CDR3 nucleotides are TGTGCCAGCAGCCAAGATACTAGCGGGGCCTCCTACGAGCAGTACTTC.